This T cell receptor beta chain originates from a study of cytomegalovirus exposure and HLA in healthy donors (dated by TCRdb to 2016 to 2017). The study in broad terms: According to an earlier analysis of 587 of the donors, roughly 180 million T cells yielded 120 million or so unique TCR beta sequences and approximately 280 Gb of sequence data. An early release covering roughly 600 HLA-typed donors comprised 250 to 350 gigabases of sequencing data and 85 million to 100 million unique TCR sequences. Among the roughly 400 genotyped donors, under 90% belonged to the genetic ancestry cluster associated with self-reported Caucasian donors. The study was designed to test whether signatures of past pathogen exposure could be identified by cataloging public T cell receptors. The study used immunosequencing to profile the T cell repertoires of under 700 subjects and linked those repertoires to cytomegalovirus serostatus. A separate validation cohort of 100 to 150 different subjects was used in addition to the 666-subject first cohort. The study combined high-throughput TCR immunosequencing, statistical association of individual TCRs with disease status, and machine learning to predict cytomegalovirus infection status. To study patterns of TCR occurrence, a later analysis re-analyzed previously published TCR beta repertoires from around 700 donors and added high-resolution HLA genotyping. In the later analysis, no new phenotypic data were used to find candidate immune exposures; instead, reliance was placed on TCR beta sequences and their occurrence across donors. An earlier analysis of nearly 600 of the donors applied high-throughput TCR beta sequencing to assess whether each TCR beta V gene segment acted as functional or pseudogenic. Donor age, sex, ethnicity and CMV serostatus were compiled alongside the repertoire data. A later genetic analysis took genome-wide SNP genotypes for about 55% of the roughly 700 donors and used that subset as a discovery cohort. All discovery cohort repertoires had been generated using a single sequencing platform. Class I and class II HLA loci were covered by the typing at four-digit resolution. Typing coverage varied by locus: about 620-630 donors for A, B, C, DRB1 and DQB1; approximately 560 for DQA1; about 590 for DPA1; around 490 for DPB1. Because of strong linkage in the cohort, roughly five DR-DQ haplotypes were treated as single units for association and clustering. Across around 400 genotyped donors of the cohort, an average of about 240,000 unique TCR beta nucleotide sequences per donor were sequenced, and around 20% of those sequences were non-productive.

Remarks on this clone: The clone's antigen remains unknown. No quality values exist for individual bases; no much larger clone is one base distant.

Library preparation employed the immunoSEQ multiplex PCR assay. A mixture of 60 forward primers for TCR Vbeta segments and 13 reverse primers for TCR Jbeta segments was used in the multiplex PCR. The CDR3 region of rearranged TCR beta genes was amplified from genomic DNA with a multiplex PCR assay. On the Illumina HiSeq System, the amplified TCR beta libraries were sequenced as 87-base-pair reads. In the source study's methods: In a later analysis, some 80 million unique TCR beta chains were counted across the 650 to 750 repertoires, and around 11 million of these chains were shared by at least two donors. Raw reads were error-corrected and collapsed into unique sequences with a nearest-neighbor algorithm that merged closely related sequences to remove PCR and sequencing errors. V, D and J gene segments were assigned by aligning CDR3 sequences to IMGT reference sequences. For a sequence to be retained, a match of at least six nucleotides to both a V gene segment and a J gene segment was required. A rearrangement was called productive if the CDR3 had no stop codons and remained in frame with V and J, and every other rearrangement was called non-productive. Following IMGT convention, CDR3 was defined as the stretch from the second conserved V-encoded cysteine up to the conserved J-encoded phenylalanine. In an earlier analysis of around 640 of the donors, sequences lacking an unambiguous match to a single V gene segment were excluded. An earlier analysis of a few hundred of the donors called V segments functional above 56.7% productive rearrangements and segregating when the between-donor standard deviation exceeded 5%. A statistical classification framework was developed to diagnose cytomegalovirus status using the catalog of TCR beta chain sequences. A later analysis assigned V and J genes by comparing TCR nucleotide sequences with IMGT/GENE-DB human TR gene sequences. Using the TCRdist pipeline, a later analysis assigned CDR3 sequences along with most-parsimonious VDJ recombination scenarios. In a later analysis, each TCR beta chain was defined by its CDR3 amino acid sequence together with its V-gene family, and reads without a unique V-gene family were excluded. A later analysis removed 600 or so highly shared, low-generation-probability nucleotide sequences to deal with suspected cross-contamination and a sequencing artifact. A later analysis calculated a clonal expansion index for each public chain from normalized within-repertoire ranks of inferred template counts. A later analysis computed generation probabilities with a VDJ recombination model fitted to out-of-frame rearrangements, and checked the results against IGoR. Hypergeometric tests were used in a later analysis to score TCR-TCR, TCR-HLA and TCR-CMV co-occurrence, with a repertoire-size bias correction applied to the TCR pairs. To estimate false discovery rates, a later analysis permuted the HLA or CMV assignments 20 times. In a later analysis, co-occurring TCRs were grouped using DBSCAN, and TCRdist sequence similarity was added for clustering within HLA-allele-positive subsets. Co-occurrence clustering excluded repertoires with fewer than 30,000 or more than 120,000 public chains, plus five with anomalous nucleotide sharing. Here the immuneACCESS table is served through TCRdb, limited to in-frame sequences with V and J called. Missing clones are a known gap in these copies; in checked studies unresolved V genes cover under half, and the rest lacks a known reason. V and J calls and clone size are as listed in that table; D and trimming were resolved from the DNA. Within this sample are about 140,000 clones, with about 80% of them counted one time only. The top ten clones comprise around 4.9% of the sample.

General study outcomes and caveats: In both the original and validation cohorts, the classifier was reported to diagnose cytomegalovirus status with high specificity and sensitivity. The study listed over 150 TCR beta chains as associated with cytomegalovirus. In a later analysis, several top co-occurrence clusters were reported to appear linked to parvovirus B19, influenza, CMV and Epstein-Barr virus. Linkage disequilibrium might explain the correlated functional status among segregating V segments, but an unknown experimental factor could not be excluded. When HLA alleles, especially DR and DQ, strongly co-occurred, TCR associations were difficult to assign to individual alleles. CMV serostatus was the only immune exposure information available for the cohort. In a later analysis, most CMV-associated TCR beta chains were found to appear HLA-restricted, with HLA associations seemingly driven largely by CMV exposure. In an earlier analysis of about 540 of the donors, most TCR beta V segments were observed in productive rearrangements about 87% or about 30% of the time, broadly matching IMGT annotations. In a later genetic analysis, a missense DCLRE1C variant was associated with V-gene and J-gene trimming of TCR beta chains, and the association was replicated in an independent cohort. A further reported finding was that TCR beta sequences accurately predicted the HLA-A and HLA-B alleles for most subjects in the first cohort. Compared with equally common non-associated chains, HLA-associated TCR beta chains in a later analysis were more clonally expanded and had lower generation probabilities. In a later analysis, the rate of TCR association differed among HLA loci, with DRB1 alleles having the most associated TCRs and HLA-C alleles having the fewest. In vitro tests confirmed that a few of the cytomegalovirus-associated TCR beta chains recognize cytomegalovirus antigens. The earlier analysis of fewer than 750 of the donors excluded roughly 16 rarely observed V segments, including chromosome 9 orphons, because counts were too low. While some public TCRs were present in many individuals, most TCR sequences turned up only very rarely across donors. Because HLA typing was missing for some donors at each locus, association tests included only the typed subset. The presence/absence analyses assumed that sequencing depth was roughly uniform across donors, and that assumption may not be true. Specific HLA alleles were associated with 15,000 to 20,000 TCR beta sequences at a false discovery rate of 0.05 in a later analysis. A cluster of highly shared sequence variants was judged likely to represent a technical artifact of the sequencing pipeline. In this cohort, only TCR beta chains were sequenced, and detectable features were limited by the absence of alpha or paired-chain data. According to a later genetic analysis, donors in an Asian-associated ancestry cluster had fewer N-insertions in productive TCRs than the approximately 630-donor mean. According to the authors, the approach could potentially be generalized to other disease states and immunological phenotypes.

The cohort was made up of 666 healthy bone marrow donors. At the time of sampling, every cohort member was nominally healthy, though immune exposures that went unrecorded were likely present. The donor tested CMV seronegative and was one of the 352 seronegative cohort members. Every donor gave a peripheral blood sample, and the peripheral blood mononuclear cells from that sample were used for TCR beta sequencing. Genomic DNA was extracted from the blood cell samples with the Qiagen DNeasy Blood Extraction Kit. This TCR was sampled from a male donor in good health and CMV-seronegative. Sequencing was performed on PBMCs.

The CDR3 region reads CASSFGAGGGNTEAFF. The DNA sequence is as follows: TGTGCCAGCAGCTTCGGGGCAGGGGGCGGAAACACTGAAGCTTTCTTT. The sequence joins TRBV5-6 to TRBJ1-1; 8 bases in the junction line up with TRBD1. CDR3 length: 16 amino acids, cysteine to phenylalanine. Kept here is only the CDR3 DNA, which spans 48 bases and is read in frame from base 1. The germline V end is reduced by 2 bases and the J end by 2 bases; junction bases left unmatched: 8. CDR1 is given as SGHDT and CDR2 as YYEEEE, both from the germline V gene.